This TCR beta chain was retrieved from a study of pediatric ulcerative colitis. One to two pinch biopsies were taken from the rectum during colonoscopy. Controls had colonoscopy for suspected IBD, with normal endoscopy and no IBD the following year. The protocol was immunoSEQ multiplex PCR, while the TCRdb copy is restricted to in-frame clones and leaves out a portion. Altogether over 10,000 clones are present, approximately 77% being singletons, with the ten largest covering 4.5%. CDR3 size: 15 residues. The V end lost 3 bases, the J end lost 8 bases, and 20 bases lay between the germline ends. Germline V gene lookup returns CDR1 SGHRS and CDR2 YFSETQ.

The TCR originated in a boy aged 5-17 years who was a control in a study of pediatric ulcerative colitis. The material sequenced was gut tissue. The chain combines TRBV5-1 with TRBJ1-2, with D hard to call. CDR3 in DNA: TGCGCCAGCAGCTCCTGGGGAACGGCCAGTAGGGGCTACACCTTC. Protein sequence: CASSSWGTASRGYTF.